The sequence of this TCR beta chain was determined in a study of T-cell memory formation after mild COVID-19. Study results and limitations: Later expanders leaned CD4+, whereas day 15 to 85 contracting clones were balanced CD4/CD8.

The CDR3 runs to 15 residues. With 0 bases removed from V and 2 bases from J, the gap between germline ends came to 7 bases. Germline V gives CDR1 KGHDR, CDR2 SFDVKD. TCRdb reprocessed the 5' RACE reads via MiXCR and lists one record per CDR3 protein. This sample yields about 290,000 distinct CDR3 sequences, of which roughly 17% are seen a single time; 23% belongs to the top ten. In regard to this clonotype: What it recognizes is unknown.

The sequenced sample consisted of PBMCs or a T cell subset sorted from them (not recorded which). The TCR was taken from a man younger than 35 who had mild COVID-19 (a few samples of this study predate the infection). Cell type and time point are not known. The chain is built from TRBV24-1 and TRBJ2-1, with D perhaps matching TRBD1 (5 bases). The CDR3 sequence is CATSDLAGTYNEQFF. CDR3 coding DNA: TGTGCCACCAGTGATTTGGCAGGGACCTACAATGAGCAGTTCTTC.